This TCR beta chain stems from a study of radiotherapy plus CTLA-4 blockade in lung cancer. Points from the study as a whole: Expansion of tumor-derived TCR clones was observed in blood after radiotherapy plus ipilimumab.

The assay was immunoSEQ multiplex PCR, and TCRdb's table has in-frame clones only and misses some. This sample has tens of thousands of clones, with 70% to 80% found just once. As for this clone: Its antigen is still unknown.

Germline V gene sequence: CDR1 MDHEN, CDR2 SYDVKM. Deletions cut 7 bases from V and 6 bases from J, with 13 bases between. The CDR3 is 13 residues long. The sample in question was peripheral blood, obtained from a patient treated with radiotherapy plus ipilimumab. This TCR derives from a human donor with non-small cell lung cancer who had stable disease on radiotherapy plus ipilimumab. The V gene is TRBV28, the J gene TRBJ1-5; D uncertain. The CDR3 DNA is TGTGCCAGCACCCCTAGGCCTGGTCAGCCCCAGCATTTT. Encoded protein: CASTPRPGQPQHF.